This T cell receptor (beta chain) appears in the sequencing data of a study of Graves' ophthalmopathy and Graves' hyperthyroidism (dated 2018 in TCRdb). Notes on the research overall: Peripheral blood samples were taken at the time of initial diagnosis, before any treatment was given. Following sampling, methimazole starting at 30 mg daily was administered to hyperthyroidism patients, and high-dose intravenous methylprednisolone was administered to ophthalmopathy patients. To explore V-J signatures distinguishing ophthalmopathy from hyperthyroidism, a discovery set of 100 patients (fewer than 45 ophthalmopathy, over 55 stable hyperthyroidism) was enrolled. In total, 135 blood samples were TCR-sequenced: some 43 ophthalmopathy, 80 or so hyperthyroidism and about 17 hyperthyroidism-to-ophthalmopathy patients. The study used signatures of the TCR beta repertoire to tell Graves' ophthalmopathy apart from Graves' hyperthyroidism and to predict which patients would progress to ophthalmopathy. T-cell repertoires of thyroid tissue and blood were compared in more than five hyperthyroidism patients. The independent validation cohort included about 20 hyperthyroidism patients plus 17 patients who later progressed from hyperthyroidism to ophthalmopathy. The full study reports these points: In validation, the model predicted ophthalmopathy progression with 55% to 71% sensitivity and around 72% specificity; some twelve predicted patients were CT-confirmed with GO in a median of roughly 6.8 months. Sample size was not predetermined statistically, and investigators were not blinded to group allocation. In cross-validation, the 13-signature model distinguished ophthalmopathy from stable hyperthyroidism with about 87% sensitivity and about 81% specificity, and in the test set the corresponding values were approximately 80% and 75%. Among expanded thyroid clonotypes with frequency above 0.001, most also showed up in blood, which suggests that blood repertoires may reflect the thyroid immune response.

This clonotype came up many times. The antigen it binds to is not known. Per-nucleotide qualities are absent, and no much larger clonotype sits a single base away. Patients with ophthalmopathy had moderately to severely active disease, with a Clinical Activity Score of 3 or more, a NOSPECS grade of 4 or more, and a disease duration of less than 3 months. Anyone with other autoimmune diseases, uncontrolled infections, pregnancy or lactation was excluded from the study. Clinical symptoms, serum thyroxine, TRAb, thyroid ultrasound and orbital computed tomography were used for diagnosis. Using Ficoll-Paque density gradient centrifugation, PBMCs were isolated from 8.5 to 10 ml of fresh peripheral blood. Total RNA was extracted using Trizol reagent, and RNA quality was checked on an Agilent 2100 Bioanalyzer. Via the germline V gene (reference sequence), CDR1 is LNHDA and CDR2 SQIVND. V is pared back by 0 bases and J by 2 bases, with 8 bases lying between the germline termini. Reading from cysteine to phenylalanine, the CDR3 counts 15 amino acids. Only CDR3 DNA remains: 45 bases, in frame from the first base.

For repertoire sequencing, the TCR beta CDR3 regions were amplified from RNA transcripts. The first round was an RT-PCR using HTBI primers with the Qiagen OneStep RT-PCR kit, and this first round was followed by a second-round multiplex PCR, then size selection and purification. Libraries were sequenced paired-end with 100 bp reads on an Illumina HiSeq2000. The authors' analysis ran thus. SOAPnuke was used to process the reads, throwing out any read that had adapters, had uncalled bases, had a mean Phred below 15, or lacked an exact constant-primer or identifier match. COPE v1.2.5 was used to merge high-quality paired reads. Clonotypes were defined as unique nucleotide sequences and were aligned to IMGT TRB V, D and J references using MiTCR v1.1. Analysis was restricted to V-J combinations with a frequency above 0.0001, which covered roughly 99% of repertoires. For each V-J combination, a TCR clonal expansion and chaos score was defined as F50 clonal expansion divided by the chaos observed in the TCRdist matrix. Welch's t-statistics and random forest were used to reduce features to over ten V-J combinations, which were fed into a naive Bayes classifier. The Morisita-Horn index was used to measure how similar the thyroid and blood repertoires were. TCRdb cleaned the public reads at Q25 with fastp, built clones with MiXCR and kept in-frame beta chains. Each CDR3 protein gets just one entry, which takes the most common genes and DNA from the rows behind it. TCRdb, not the authors, supplied the V and J calls. Recorded for this sample are approximately 640,000 distinct CDR3 sequences; 35% to 45% of them occurred a single time. The leading ten clones occupy more than 3% of the sample.

Here the chain combines TRBV19 and TRBJ1-5, with an unclear D gene assignment. This TCR was recovered from an adult man with Graves' ophthalmopathy. The source material was peripheral blood. The DNA sequence reads TGTGCCAGTAGTATAGACGGCGGGGGCAATCAGCCCCAGCATTTT. This yields the protein CASSIDGGGNQPQHF. The CDR3 plus the reference TRBV19 and TRBJ1-5 genes for the other parts give the full variable domain: DGGITQSPKYLFRKEGQNVTLSCEQNLNHDAMYWYRQDPGQGLRLIYYSQIVNDFQKGDIAEGYSVSREKKESFPLTVTSAQKNPTAFYLCASSIDGGGNQPQHFGDGTRLSIL.